These T cell receptor beta chains were read from a single sample in a study of shared clonotypes between healthy human individuals. Profiling relied on immunoSEQ multiplex PCR, and the TCRdb table lists in-frame clones only, not all of them. The repertoire holds about 1.5 million clones, with approximately 98% as singletons. Sequenced: naive CD4+ T cells sorted from blood. The receptors stem from a man aged 25 to 40 in good health. Both conserved end residues are part of each CDR3. Fields, in order: V gene, J gene, CDR3 protein.

>TRBV9|TRBJ1-3
CASSAPLQGSGNTIYF
>TRBV2|TRBJ1-1
CASSEALGIGEAFF
>TRBV5-5|TRBJ1-5
CASSLGQGVRQPQHF
>TRBV28|TRBJ2-1
CASSPAGTSGFNEQFF
>TRBV5-4|TRBJ1-2
CASRPQGIYGYTF
>TRBV6-5|TRBJ2-1
CASSADSYNEQFF
>TRBV19|TRBJ2-2
CASSNRGLSGELFF
>TRBV7-9|TRBJ2-7
CASSLTGEVTYEQYF
>TRBV10-2|TRBJ2-5
CASSELRGRETQYF
>TRBV9|TRBJ2-5
CASSVEIWTGEETQYF
>TRBV28|TRBJ2-7
CASSPPGQVSGQYF
>TRBV7-9|TRBJ2-1
CASSFLSGRVNNEQFF
>TRBV19|TRBJ1-1
CASSIRGSTEAFF
>TRBV11-3|TRBJ2-3
CASSLGDTGSDTQYF
>TRBV27|TRBJ1-1
CASSLEVNTEAFF
>TRBV6-5|TRBJ2-1
CASSYNGSPEQFF
>TRBV18|TRBJ1-3
CASSPPPDREGNTIYF
>TRBV7-8|TRBJ2-1
CASSLGISVPNEQFF
>TRBV9|TRBJ1-2
CASSQGQFNYGYTF
>TRBV20-1|TRBJ2-7
CSARPYEQYF
>TRBV27|TRBJ1-5
CASSANQQGAKGNQPQHF
>TRBV7-2|TRBJ1-5
CASSLERGLHQPQHF
>TRBV9|TRBJ1-4
CASSVHTGGEKLFF
>TRBV5-1|TRBJ2-5
CASSPGTRKETQYF